This T cell receptor (beta chain) was recorded in a study of T cell repertoires in cytomegalovirus infection (dated by TCRdb to the late 2010s). About the investigation overall: Alongside well-studied HLA-B-restricted epitopes, the peptide stimulations were aimed at recently identified HLA-C-restricted CMV epitopes, whose presentation resists viral immunomodulation. The HLA type of each donor mattered for the analysis, because public TCR beta signatures pointed to carriage of CMV infection along with the matching HLA type.

The sample's treatment or condition label, decoded: in vitro stimulation with specific CMV peptide epitopes to enrich CMV-specific T cells. Concerning this clonotype itself: No antigen is known for it. No base qualities exist here, and no much larger clone lies one base off it.

The research as a whole found: The ex vivo response was dominated by HLA-C-restricted CMV-specific TCR beta clonotypes, which also provided the single most frequent clonotype in two of eight donors. Carriers of CMV infection plus the relevant HLA type were discriminated by the cumulative frequency of public TCR beta family members in the study cohort and in an independent roughly 400-donor cohort.

CDR1 LNHNV and CDR2 YYDKDF were looked up in the germline V gene (reference sequence). There are 15 amino acids in the CDR3, from cysteine to phenylalanine inclusive. Of all the DNA, just the CDR3 is kept, 45 bases in frame from base 1. The germline ends are 13 bases apart after V is trimmed by 5 bases and J by 3 bases. The instrument given in TCRdb is Illumina HiSeq 1500. Starting from the raw public reads, TCRdb applied fastp trimming at Q25, assembled clones with MiXCR and retained in-frame beta chains. Under each unique CDR3 protein, matching rows form one entry showing the most common genes and DNA. In this sample the table shows about 110,000 distinct CDR3 sequences, under 30% of which occur a single time. The ten largest make up 80% to 85% of the sample.

This clonotype was obtained from a human donor in good health (CMV status not recorded). Some clones in this sample may be carry-over from other donors' samples. The V gene is TRBV15 and the J gene is TRBJ1-4; the D gene cannot be named for sure. Sequencing was performed on CD8+ T cells from cultured PBMCs, taken from culture after CMV antigen stimulation. The bases are TGTGCCACCAGCTTAACCGGGGTACCTAATGAAAAACTGTTTTTT. This codes for CATSLTGVPNEKLFF.